Each of the 20 T cell receptor beta chains below was sequenced from the same sample in a study of shared clonotypes between healthy human individuals. Assay: immunoSEQ multiplex PCR; the TCRdb copy retains only in-frame clones and omits some. Of roughly 1,500,000 clones listed, roughly 98.5% are singletons. Sequenced: naive CD4+ T cells sorted from blood. Sample subset: CD45RA+ positively selected. The receptors shown here come from a man aged 25 to 45 in good health.

The J gene is TRBJ2-1, the V gene TRBV29-1, with 12 bases matching TRBD2. Germline lookup yields CDR1 SQVTM and CDR2 ANQGSEA. The CDR3 runs to 20 residues. J was trimmed by 4 bases and V by 7 bases; bases with no gene match: 23. The CDR3 region has the DNA TGCAGCGCACAGGGGGCCTATACTAGCGGGAGGTTTTTAGAGTACAATGAGCAGTTCTTC. Amino acids: CSAQGAYTSGRFLEYNEQFF.

A word on this clone: This sample includes further DNA sequences coding for the same CDR3. The V call is TRBV6-6, the J call TRBJ1-3, with a tentative D call TRBD1 (5 bases). Between the trimmed V and J ends, which lost 0 bases and 3 bases, there was a span of 6 bases. Germline assignment: CDR1 MNHNY and CDR2 SVGAGI (reference sequence). The CDR3 is made up of 14 amino acids. The CDR3 nucleotides read TGTGCCAGCAGTTACTCGCAGGGTGGAAACACCATATATTTT. The encoded protein is CASSYSQGGNTIYF.

The V gene is TRBV19, the J gene TRBJ2-6; D is unresolved. The germline CDR1 and CDR2 sequences are LNHDA and SQIVND (reference sequence). V dropped 2 bases and J dropped 2 bases, with 7 bases sitting between them. The CDR3 length is 15 residues. The CDR3 nucleotides read TGTGCCAGTAGTATAAGGCAGGCTGGGGCCAACGTCCTGACTTTC. The encoded protein is CASSIRQAGANVLTF.

The chain carries TRBV2 and TRBJ2-2; 7 bases map to TRBD1. V lost 4 bases to trimming and J lost 1 base; unmatched junction nucleotides: 0. The CDR3 sequence is 14 residues long. Germline CDR1 is SNHLY and CDR2 is FYNNEI. The CDR3 loop reads CASSGTGNTGELFF. CDR3 DNA sequence: TGTGCCAGCAGTGGGACAGGGAACACCGGGGAGCTGTTTTTT.

The chain has TRBV10-3 and TRBJ1-5, with 8 nucleotides matching TRBD1. Trimming took 2 bases from V and 0 from J; bases not matched to a gene: 6. The CDR3 extends over 17 amino acids. The germline gives CDR1 ENHRY, CDR2 SYGVKD. CDR3 DNA: TGTGCCATCAGTGAGGGGCAGGGGGCGCCTAGCAATCAGCCCCAGCATTTT. Translating gives CAISEGQGAPSNQPQHF.

J is TRBJ2-7 and V is TRBV30; D uncertain. Germline V lookup: CDR1 GTSNPN, CDR2 SVGIG (reference sequence). The CDR3 runs 15 residues. The V and J ends lost 0 bases and 3 bases respectively, with 15 bases between them. This CDR3 reads CAWSVTRRSGYEQYF. CDR3 in DNA: TGTGCCTGGAGTGTAACAAGGCGTTCGGGCTACGAGCAGTACTTC.

The chain has TRBV5-1 and TRBJ2-2; no reliable D call. Per the germline V gene, CDR1 is SGHRS and CDR2 is YFSETQ. The CDR3 runs to 15 residues. With 5 bases removed from V and 3 bases from J, the gap between germline ends came to 14 bases. The CDR3 loop reads CASSGLGRDTGELFF. The CDR3 bases are TGCGCCAGCAGTGGTCTGGGTCGGGACACCGGGGAGCTGTTTTTT.

In DNA, the CDR3 is TGTGCCAGCAGTCGCAGCGACTCTGGGGCCAACGTCCTGACTTTC. Its translation: CASSRSDSGANVLTF. V and J are TRBV25-1 and TRBJ2-6, with D uncertain. This CDR3 comprises 15 residues. V was pared by 5 bases and J by 0 bases, with 8 bases between. Germline CDR1 is MGHDK and CDR2 is SYGVNS.

This clone was seen only once. In DNA, the CDR3 is TGTGCCAGCAGTGAGCAGCTTAGCAATCAGCCCCAGCATTTT. Protein sequence: CASSEQLSNQPQHF. This chain joins TRBV2 and TRBJ1-5; no clear D gene. Deletions cut 3 bases from V and 0 bases from J, with 6 bases between. This CDR3 has 14 residues. Germline V gene lookup returns CDR1 SNHLY and CDR2 FYNNEI.

The chain employs TRBV6-5 and TRBJ2-2; D remains ambiguous. The CDR3 has 13 amino acids. Germline CDR1 is MNHEY and CDR2 is SVGAGI. V was pared by 5 bases and J by 1 base, with 5 bases between. Here the CDR3 DNA reads TGTGCCAGCAGTAGGAAGAACACCGGGGAGCTGTTTTTT. As protein: CASSRKNTGELFF.

Turning to this clone: Other nucleotide sequences in the sample specify the same CDR3. The chain joins TRBV5-4 to TRBJ2-3; D is undetermined. CDR1 SGHNT and CDR2 YYREEE come from the germline V gene (reference sequence). Trimming shortened V by 4 bases and J by 4 bases, and 7 bases separated the two germline ends. The CDR3 extends over 12 amino acids. CDR3 nucleotide sequence: TGTGCCAGCAGCCTGGCTGCAGATACGCAGTATTTT. Protein product: CASSLAADTQYF. Using reference TRBV5-4 and TRBJ2-3 for the parts outside the CDR3, the full variable domain is ETGVTQSPTHLIKTRGQQVTLRCSSQSGHNTVSWYQQALGQGPQFIFQYYREEENGRGNFPPRFSGLQFPNYSSELNVNALELDDSALYLCASSLAADTQYFGPGTRLTVL.

The chain is built from TRBV28 and TRBJ2-2, with TRBD2 as a possible D gene (5 bases). This CDR3 is 14 amino acids long. In germline, CDR1 is MDHEN, CDR2 SYDVKM. The germline V and J ends were trimmed by 3 bases and 7 bases, with 12 bases remaining between them. CDR3 amino acids: CASSFYLRGGELFF. Here the CDR3 DNA reads TGTGCCAGCAGTTTCTATCTTCGGGGCGGGGAGCTGTTTTTT. Full variable domain (remainder filled in from reference TRBV28 and TRBJ2-2): DVKVTQSSRYLVKRTGEKVFLECVQDMDHENMFWYRQDPGLGLRLIYFSYDVKMKEKGDIPEGYSVSREKKERFSLILESASTNQTSMYLCASSFYLRGGELFFGEGSRLTVL.

The chain joins TRBV18 to TRBJ2-5; D not certain. V lost 0 bases and J lost 5, with 10 bases in between. In germline, CDR1 is KGHSH, CDR2 LQKENI. This CDR3 spans 14 amino acids. This CDR3 is CASSPPTLKETQYF. As DNA, the CDR3 is TGTGCCAGCTCACCACCAACGCTGAAGGAGACCCAGTACTTC.

This chain links TRBV2 with TRBJ1-2; possibly TRBD1 for D (6 bases). Trimming stripped 6 bases from V and 3 bases from J, with 11 bases between. CDR3 size: 13 residues. From germline, CDR1 is SNHLY and CDR2 FYNNEI. CDR3 region: CASSDRIDYGYTF. CDR3 nucleotide sequence: TGTGCCAGCAGCGACAGGATCGACTATGGCTACACCTTC.

J is TRBJ2-7 and V is TRBV21-1; no DNA check was done on the table's D call, TRBD2. TRBV21-1 is tagged as a pseudogene. This CDR3 contains 18 residues. The DNA for the CDR3 is TGTGCCAGCAGCAAAGTCCCCCGTGGGCGGGAGGATCCCTACGAGCAGTACTTC. Amino acid sequence: CASSKVPRGREDPYEQYF.

The chain is built from TRBV29-1 and TRBJ2-3; TRBD2 might be the D (5 bases). The germline V and J ends were trimmed by 3 bases and 8 bases, with 12 bases remaining between them. CDR3 size: 12 residues. Germline CDR1 is SQVTM and CDR2 is ANQGSEA. CDR3 residues: CSVDRLEGTQYF. In nucleotides, the CDR3 is TGCAGCGTTGATCGGCTAGAGGGTACGCAGTATTTT.

The chain combines TRBV5-1 with TRBJ1-4; the match to TRBD1 covers 8 bases. V shed 6 bases, J shed 3 bases, and the junction held 4 bases outside the gene matches. This CDR3 is built from 14 residues. CDR1 and CDR2 (germline): SGHRS, YFSETQ. The CDR3 region has the DNA TGCGCCAGCACCCTACAGGGGGCTAATGAAAAACTGTTTTTT. Protein sequence: CASTLQGANEKLFF.

V usage is TRBV5-4 and J usage is TRBJ2-5; 8 nucleotides align to TRBD2. V was clipped by 2 bases and J by 5 bases; unmatched bases: 8. This CDR3 comprises 15 residues. Germline CDR1 and CDR2: SGHNT and YYREEE (reference sequence). The CDR3 here is CASSLAGVNAETQYF. DNA for the CDR3: TGTGCCAGCAGCTTAGCGGGAGTTAACGCGGAGACCCAGTACTTC.

The chain links TRBV2 to TRBJ2-7, with TRBD2 matching 8 bases. With 7 bases clipped from V and 2 bases from J, the junction kept 7 bases outside the gene matches. Per the germline V gene, CDR1 is SNHLY and CDR2 is FYNNEI. The CDR3 is 14 residues long. The CDR3 is CASTSTSVTYEQYF. CDR3 nucleotides: TGTGCCAGCACTTCGACTAGCGTGACCTACGAGCAGTACTTC.

This sequence joins TRBV29-1 and TRBJ2-1; D gene uncertain. CDR1 is SQVTM, CDR2 ANQGSEA, per germline. V lost 3 bases and J lost 0, with 18 bases in between. This CDR3 is built from 17 residues. The CDR3 sequence: CSVDRLSRTSSYNEQFF. In DNA, the CDR3 is TGCAGCGTTGACAGATTATCCCGGACGAGCTCCTACAATGAGCAGTTCTTC.